This TCR beta chain originates from a study of cytomegalovirus exposure and HLA in healthy donors. This table comes from immunoSEQ multiplex PCR, and its TCRdb copy is limited to in-frame clones, with some not included. The sample consists of about 250,000 clones, roughly nine tenths of them appearing once. Worth noting for this clone: Its antigen remains unidentified.

Whole-study findings and limits: A few chains tied to CMV proved CMV antigen-specific in vitro. First-cohort TCR clusters were later found to tend to co-occur in the 120 validation repertoires. Among TCR beta chains, those listed as cytomegalovirus-associated numbered over 150.

The V and J ends lost 2 bases and 1 base respectively, with 8 bases between them. Looked up from germline, CDR1 is LGHNA and CDR2 is YSLEER. The CDR3 consists of 14 residues. The chain is built from TRBV4-3 and TRBJ1-1; unclear D gene. Sequencing was carried out using PBMCs. The TCR was taken from a man aged 18 to 30 in good health and CMV-seropositive. CDR3 region: CASSQHTANTEAFF. For the CDR3, the DNA is TGCGCCAGCAGCCAACACACCGCGAACACTGAAGCTTTCTTT.